This TCR beta chain was retrieved from a study of blood T cell repertoires in COVID-19. As for the study in general: Sites across the United States, Italy and Spain contributed samples from acute and convalescent COVID-19. PBMCs, B-cell-depleted T cells, or T cells were the source of the cDNA or gDNA that made up the material.

In the original processing: Quantification of nucleated cells was approximated via reference gene primer amplification. Generated by immunoSEQ multiplex PCR, the TCRdb table keeps only in-frame clones and is missing some. That table furnishes V, J and clone size, whereas the DNA furnished D and trimming. The top ten hold roughly 2.5% of the sample, which has over 200,000 clones, around 87% seen once. Per the germline V gene, CDR1 is SGDLS and CDR2 is YYNGEE. This CDR3 is 14 amino acids long. The V and J ends lost 1 base and 7 bases respectively, with 14 bases between them. The clonotype originates from a woman aged 45-65 years with acute or convalescent COVID-19. The rearrangement links TRBV9 to TRBJ1-2; D is uncertain. The sequenced sample consisted of peripheral blood. CDR3 bases: TGTGCCAGCAGCGTACTAACTGACCCGGGTGGCTACACCTTC. Its translation is CASSVLTDPGGYTF.